This T cell receptor (beta chain) was sequenced in a study of blood T cell repertoires in COVID-19. The V end was cut by 4 bases, the J end by 0 bases, with 7 bases between. Germline-derived CDR1 and CDR2 are ENHRY and SYGVKD. The CDR3 is made up of 15 amino acids. Produced via immunoSEQ multiplex PCR; TCRdb's table is partial and in-frame only. The table shows some 130,000 clones, with around 88% occurring only once. This chain joins TRBV10-3 and TRBJ2-6; D is undetermined. Sequencing used peripheral blood. The TCR originated in a man over 45 with acute or convalescent COVID-19. The CDR3 DNA reads TGTGCCATCAGTGCCCAGGTCTCTGGGGCCAACGTCCTGACTTTC. This sequence encodes CAISAQVSGANVLTF.